The rows below give T cell receptor beta chains drawn from one sample of a study of OX40 agonist ivuxolimab in advanced cancers. Only in-frame clones appear in the TCRdb table, and some are missing; sequencing was by immunoSEQ multiplex PCR. In the table there are tens of thousands of clones, over 80% of which are singletons. This material consisted of CD4+ or CD8+ T cells sorted from blood, taken in a trial of the OX40 agonist ivuxolimab. These receptors were taken from an adult with an advanced solid tumor such as melanoma, head and neck, liver or kidney cancer. CDR3s include the opening cysteine and the closing phenylalanine or tryptophan. A D gene is named only where the DNA matches it firmly. Size tells how often a clone was seen (once, few, many) or the class of an expanded clone, and some rows leave it out.

d_call j_call v_call clone_size cdr3_nt cdr3_aa
TRBD1 TRBJ1-6 TRBV6-5 . TGTGCCAGCAGACCCCCTGGACAGGGAAATTCACCCCTCCACTTT CASRPPGQGNSPLHF
. TRBJ2-3 TRBV6-5 . TGTGCCAGCAGCCCCGACATATGGAGCACAGATACGCAGTATTTT CASSPDIWSTDTQYF
. TRBJ1-1 TRBV10-2 . TGCGCCAGCAAAGACAGGTTGGGTGCTGAAGCTTTCTTT CASKDRLGAEAFF
TRBD1 TRBJ2-1 TRBV6-5 . TGTGCCAGCAGCCCCGGGACAGGGGGTAACAATGAGCAGTTCTTC CASSPGTGGNNEQFF
. TRBJ2-5 TRBV5-8 . TGTGCCAGCAGCTTGTTTGGGGGAGCCTCACGGGCCCAGTACTTC CASSLFGGASRAQYF
. TRBJ1-3 TRBV5-1 . TGCGCCAGCAGCTTGACAGGGCTTTGGGTAGGGGGAACTGGAAACACCATATATTTT CASSLTGLWVGGTGNTIYF
. TRBJ2-2 TRBV19 . TGTGCCAGTACTCCCCTCACCGGGGAGCTGTTTTTT CASTPLTGELFF
. TRBJ2-1 TRBV19 . TGTGCCAGTAGTGCGACAAACAATGAGCAGTTCTTC CASSATNNEQFF
TRBD1 TRBJ2-7 TRBV14 . TGTGCCAGCAGCCGGGACAGGGCCTCCTACGAGCAGTACTTC CASSRDRASYEQYF
. TRBJ2-7 TRBV27 . TGTGCCAGCAGTTTAACTGCCCTCTCCTACGAGCAGTACTTC CASSLTALSYEQYF
. TRBJ1-2 TRBV2 . TGTGCCAGCAGTGAATACAGGGCTAACTATGGCTACACCTTC CASSEYRANYGYTF
TRBD2 TRBJ2-5 TRBV6-5 . TGTGCCAGCAGTCATTGGACTAGCGGGGGCGAGACCCAGTACTTC CASSHWTSGGETQYF
TRBD1 TRBJ2-2 TRBV10-3 . TGTGCCATCAGTGAGTCGAGGGGGCTGGGCACCGGGGAGCTGTTTTTT CAISESRGLGTGELFF
. TRBJ2-7 TRBV20-1 . TGCAGTGCAAGCACGTGGGACGAGCAGTACTTC CSASTWDEQYF
TRBD1 TRBJ1-2 TRBV5-4 . TGTGCCAGCAGCTTGGGTTCAGGGGGAAACTATGGCTACACCTTC CASSLGSGGNYGYTF
TRBD2 TRBJ2-3 TRBV5-1 . TGCGCCAGCACGACTAGCGGGGGGGCGTCAGATACGCAGTATTTT CASTTSGGASDTQYF
. TRBJ2-5 TRBV5-1 . TGCGCCAGCAGCTTGGAACAGGTTTTCGGAGAGACCCAGTACTTC CASSLEQVFGETQYF
TRBD2 TRBJ2-3 TRBV4-2 . TGTGCCAGCAGCCGTACGCCCGGACTAGCGGATACGCAGTATTTT CASSRTPGLADTQYF
. TRBJ1-6 TRBV5-3 . TGTGCCAGAAGCTTGGCTGTAGATCCGATACTAACGGCACCCCTCCACTTT CARSLAVDPILTAPLHF
TRBD1 TRBJ1-1 TRBV6-5 . TGTGCCAGTAAAATGACAGGGGGAAGCACTGAAGCTTTCTTT CASKMTGGSTEAFF
TRBD2 TRBJ2-1 TRBV11-3 . TGTGCCAGCAGCTTAGGGGGCCTAGCGGGAAACGGTGAGCAGTTCTTC CASSLGGLAGNGEQFF
TRBD2 TRBJ2-7 TRBV6-5 . TGTGCCATCCCCCCTTTGCGGCTAGCGGAATACGAGCAGTACTTC CAIPPLRLAEYEQYF
. TRBJ1-6 TRBV6-1 few TGTGCCAGCAGTGAAGGAACGGCAGGGCATAATTCACCCCTCCACTTT CASSEGTAGHNSPLHF
. TRBJ2-1 TRBV19 . TGTGCCAGTACTATCCAGGCGGAGATCGGTGAGCAGTTCTTC CASTIQAEIGEQFF
. TRBJ2-7 TRBV11-1 . TGTGCCAGCAGCCCACGGACAGTATCGTACGAGCAGTACTTC CASSPRTVSYEQYF
TRBD1 TRBJ1-2 TRBV29-1 . TGCAGCGCCTCGGGGACAGGGAGTACCTATGGCTACACCTTC CSASGTGSTYGYTF
. TRBJ1-4 TRBV5-5 medium-sized TGTGCCAGCAGCTTGCGACACCGGGACACTCCTGGGGCGGCTAATGAAAAACTGTTTTTT CASSLRHRDTPGAANEKLFF
. TRBJ2-5 TRBV5-4 . TGTGCCAGCAGCTTAAGCGGAAGAGGGGAGGAGACCCAGTACTTC CASSLSGRGEETQYF